This entry lists 8 T cell receptor beta chains sequenced from one sample in a study of T cell responses to AZD1222 COVID-19 vaccine. This table comes from immunoSEQ multiplex PCR, and its TCRdb copy is limited to in-frame clones, with some not included. This table has around 120,000 clones, roughly 89% appearing once. Source: peripheral blood, taken 28 days after the second AZD1222 dose. The receptor set was obtained from an adult who received the AZD1222 COVID-19 vaccine.

The genes are TRBV11-2 and TRBJ2-5; 13 bases are shared with TRBD2. This CDR3 has 18 residues. V was clipped by 1 base and J by 4 bases; unmatched bases: 9. Germline V gene lookup returns CDR1 SGHAT and CDR2 FQNNGV. The CDR3 DNA is TGTGCCAGCAGCTTAGTGCCGGGACTAGCGGGAAGGGGAGAGACCCAGTACTTC. This encodes CASSLVPGLAGRGETQYF.

With respect to this clone: At one of its ends the junction is not consistent with the germline gene, which may arise from a read error. The CDR3 DNA follows: TGTGCCAGCAGCTTGGTTTACAGCAGGGACTTC. As protein: CASSLVYSRDF. V and J are TRBV7-9 and TRBJ2-5, with D maybe TRBD1 (5 bases). Germline CDR1 and CDR2: SEHNR and FQNEAQ (reference sequence). This CDR3 region has 11 residues. Full variable domain (missing parts from reference TRBV7-9 and TRBJ2-5): DTGVSQNPRHKITKRGQNVTFRCDPISEHNRLYWYRQTLGQGPEFLTYFQNEAQLEKSRLLSDRFSAERPKGSFSTLEIQRTEQGDSAMYLCASSLVYSRDFGPGTRLLVL.

This chain connects TRBV28 to TRBJ2-7; D remains ambiguous. V was trimmed by 4 bases and J by 5 bases, leaving 6 bases between them. The CDR3 extends over 11 amino acids. CDR1 is MDHEN, CDR2 SYDVKM, per germline. The CDR3 is CASSWSDEQYF. As DNA, the CDR3 is TGTGCCAGCAGTTGGTCCGACGAGCAGTACTTC.

The chain combines TRBV11-3 with TRBJ2-7; D uncertain. There are 14 residues in the CDR3. Per the germline V gene, CDR1 is SGHNT and CDR2 is YENEEA. Trimming cost V 2 bases and J 3 bases, with 11 bases left between them. The CDR3 loop reads CASSLSLSSYEQYF. The CDR3 DNA is TGTGCCAGCAGCTTAAGTTTGTCGAGCTACGAGCAGTACTTC.

This chain uses TRBV30 with TRBJ1-1, with D perhaps matching TRBD1 (5 bases). CDR1 is GTSNPN, CDR2 SVGIG, per germline (reference sequence). The CDR3 is made up of 13 amino acids. Deletions cut 2 bases from V and 5 bases from J, with 12 bases between. The CDR3 DNA is TGTGCCTGGAGTTGGGGGTGGGAAACTGAAGCTTTCTTT. Encoded protein: CAWSWGWETEAFF.

The rearrangement links TRBV7-2 to TRBJ1-5, with no clear D. CDR1 SGHTA and CDR2 FQGNSA come from the germline V gene. This CDR3 region has 13 residues. V lost 1 base to trimming and J lost 7 bases, with 8 bases between them. The CDR3 DNA reads TGTGCCAGCAGCTTAGATTCGGGGCAGCCCCAGCATTTT. Encoded protein: CASSLDSGQPQHF.

J is TRBJ2-2 and V is TRBV5-1; D gene unclear. CDR1 and CDR2 from the germline V gene are SGHRS and YFSETQ. The V gene lost 3 bases and the J gene lost 0 bases, with 9 bases spanning the gap. This CDR3 is 15 amino acids long. CDR3 nucleotide sequence: TGCGCCAGCAGCTGGGCTAGGTCGAACACCGGGGAGCTGTTTTTT. This gives the protein CASSWARSNTGELFF.

This sequence joins TRBV11-2 and TRBJ1-6; D is uncertain. The V end was cut by 3 bases, the J end by 2 bases, with 11 bases between. The CDR3 is 16 amino acids. The germline V gene has CDR1 SGHAT and CDR2 FQNNGV. The CDR3: CASSFPDLTYNSPLHF. CDR3 in DNA: TGTGCCAGCAGCTTTCCGGACCTTACCTATAATTCACCCCTCCACTTT.